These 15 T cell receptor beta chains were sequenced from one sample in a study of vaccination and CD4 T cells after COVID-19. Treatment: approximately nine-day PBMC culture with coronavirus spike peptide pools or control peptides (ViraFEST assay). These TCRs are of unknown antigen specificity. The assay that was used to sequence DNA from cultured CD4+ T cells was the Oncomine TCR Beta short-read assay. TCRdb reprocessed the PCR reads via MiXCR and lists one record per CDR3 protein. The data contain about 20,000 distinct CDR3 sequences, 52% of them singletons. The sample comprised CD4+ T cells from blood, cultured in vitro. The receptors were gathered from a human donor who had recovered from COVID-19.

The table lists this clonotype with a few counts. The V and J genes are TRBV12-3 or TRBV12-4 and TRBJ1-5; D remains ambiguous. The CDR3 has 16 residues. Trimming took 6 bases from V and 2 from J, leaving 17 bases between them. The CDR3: CASSRLEWQGNQPQHF. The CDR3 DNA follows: TGTGCCAGCAGCCGCCTGGAGTGGCAGGGCAATCAGCCCCAGCATTTT.

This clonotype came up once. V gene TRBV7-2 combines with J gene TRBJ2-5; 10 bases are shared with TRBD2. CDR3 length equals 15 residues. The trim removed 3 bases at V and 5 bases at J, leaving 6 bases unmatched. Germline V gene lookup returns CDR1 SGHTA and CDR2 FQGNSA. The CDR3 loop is CASSLASGRSETQYF. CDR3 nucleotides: TGTGCCAGCAGCTTGGCTAGCGGGAGAAGCGAGACCCAGTACTTC.

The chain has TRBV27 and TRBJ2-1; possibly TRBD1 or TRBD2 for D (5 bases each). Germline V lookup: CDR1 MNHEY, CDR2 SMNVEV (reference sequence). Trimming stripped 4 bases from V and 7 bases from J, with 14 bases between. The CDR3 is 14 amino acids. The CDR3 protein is CASSSRPGGNEQFF. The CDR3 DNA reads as TGTGCCAGCAGTTCCCGGCCTGGGGGAAATGAGCAGTTCTTC.

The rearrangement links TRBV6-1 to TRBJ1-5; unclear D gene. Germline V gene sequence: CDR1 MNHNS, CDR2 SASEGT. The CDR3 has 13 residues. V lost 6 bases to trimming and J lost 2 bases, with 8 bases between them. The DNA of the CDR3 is TGTGCCAGCAGGCGGGATGGCAATCAGCCCCAGCATTTT. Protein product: CASRRDGNQPQHF.

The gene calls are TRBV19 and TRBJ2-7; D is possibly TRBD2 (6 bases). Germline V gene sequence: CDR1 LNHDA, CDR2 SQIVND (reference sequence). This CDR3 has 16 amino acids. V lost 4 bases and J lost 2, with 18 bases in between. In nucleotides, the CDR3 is TGTGCCAGTAGTAGGAGGGGAGAGGGAATCCCCTACGAGCAGTACTTC. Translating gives CASSRRGEGIPYEQYF.

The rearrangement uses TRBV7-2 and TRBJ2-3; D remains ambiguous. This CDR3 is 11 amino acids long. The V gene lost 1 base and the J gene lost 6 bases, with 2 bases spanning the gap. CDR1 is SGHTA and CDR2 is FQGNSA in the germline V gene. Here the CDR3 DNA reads TGTGCCAGCAGCTTAGTTGATACGCAGTATTTT. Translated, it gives CASSLVDTQYF.

As DNA, the CDR3 is TGTGCCAGCAGCTCGGACAGGGTCAACTATGGCTACACCTTC. As protein: CASSSDRVNYGYTF. The gene calls are TRBV7-8 and TRBJ1-2, with 8 bases fitting TRBD1. With V trimmed by 4 bases and J by 2 bases, 3 bases remained unmatched. Germline loops: CDR1 SGHVS, CDR2 FQNEAQ. The CDR3 spans 14 residues.

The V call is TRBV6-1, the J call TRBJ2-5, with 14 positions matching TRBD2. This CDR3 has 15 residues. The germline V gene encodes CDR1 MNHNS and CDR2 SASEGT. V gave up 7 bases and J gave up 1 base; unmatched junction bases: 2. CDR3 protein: CASTGLAGGQETQYF. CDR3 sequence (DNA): TGTGCCAGCACCGGACTAGCGGGGGGCCAAGAGACCCAGTACTTC.

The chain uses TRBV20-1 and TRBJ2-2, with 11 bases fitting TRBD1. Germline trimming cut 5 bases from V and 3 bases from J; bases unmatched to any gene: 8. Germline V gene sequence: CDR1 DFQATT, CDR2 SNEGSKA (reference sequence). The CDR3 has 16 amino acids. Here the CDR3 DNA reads TGCAGTGCTTACGGACAGGGGGCCCTCCACACCGGGGAGCTGTTTTTT. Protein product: CSAYGQGALHTGELFF.

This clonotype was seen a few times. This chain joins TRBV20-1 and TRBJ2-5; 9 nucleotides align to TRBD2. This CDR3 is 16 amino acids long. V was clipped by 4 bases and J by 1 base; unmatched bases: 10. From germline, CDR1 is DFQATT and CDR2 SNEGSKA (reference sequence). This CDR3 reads CSAKPGLAVVQETQYF. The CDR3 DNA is TGCAGTGCTAAGCCGGGACTAGCTGTTGTCCAAGAGACCCAGTACTTC.

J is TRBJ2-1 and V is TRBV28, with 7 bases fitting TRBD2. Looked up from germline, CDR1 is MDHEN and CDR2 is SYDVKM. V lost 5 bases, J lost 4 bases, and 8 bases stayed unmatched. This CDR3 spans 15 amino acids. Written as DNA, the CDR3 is TGTGCCAGCAGTCCCCAGTCGGGGGGATACAATGAGCAGTTCTTC. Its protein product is CASSPQSGGYNEQFF.

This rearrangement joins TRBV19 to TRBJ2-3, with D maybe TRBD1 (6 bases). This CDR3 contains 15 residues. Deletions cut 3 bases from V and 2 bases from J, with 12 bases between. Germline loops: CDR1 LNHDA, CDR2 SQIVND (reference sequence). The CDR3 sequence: CASSIQQGYTDTQYF. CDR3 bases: TGTGCCAGTAGTATTCAACAGGGATACACAGATACGCAGTATTTT.

The CDR3 here is CASSMDNQPQHF. Written as DNA, the CDR3 is TGTGCCAGCAGCATGGACAATCAGCCCCAGCATTTT. The J gene is TRBJ1-5, the V gene TRBV7-2; D uncertain. This CDR3 contains 12 residues. Trimming shortened V by 5 bases and J by 3 bases, and 5 bases separated the two germline ends. CDR1 is SGHTA and CDR2 is FQGNSA in the germline V gene.

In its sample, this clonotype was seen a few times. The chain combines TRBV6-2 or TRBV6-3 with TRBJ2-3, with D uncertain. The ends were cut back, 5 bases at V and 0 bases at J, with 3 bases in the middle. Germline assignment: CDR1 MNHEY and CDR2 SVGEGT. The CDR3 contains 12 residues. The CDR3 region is CASSGSTDTQYF. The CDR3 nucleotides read TGTGCCAGCAGTGGTAGCACAGATACGCAGTATTTT.

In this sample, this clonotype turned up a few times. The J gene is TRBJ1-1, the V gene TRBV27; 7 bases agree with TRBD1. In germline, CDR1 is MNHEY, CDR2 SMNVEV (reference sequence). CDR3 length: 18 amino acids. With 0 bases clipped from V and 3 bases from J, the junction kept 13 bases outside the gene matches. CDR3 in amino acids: CASSLSLLRQGRDTEAFF. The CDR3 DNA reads TGTGCCAGCAGTTTATCTCTCCTTCGACAGGGTCGCGACACTGAAGCTTTCTTT.